This TCR beta chain was retrieved from a study of T cell repertoires in cytomegalovirus infection. Study summary: Carrying CMV and the relevant HLA type showed in public TCR beta signatures. Overall study findings and caveats: Adding up the frequency of public TCR beta families identified people who carried CMV plus the relevant HLA. Dominating the ex vivo response were HLA-C-restricted CMV-specific TCR beta clonotypes.

From the reads, TCRdb called clonotypes with MiXCR, one entry per CDR3 protein. This sample has about 920,000 distinct CDR3 sequences, with around a third found just once. Points on this clonotype: Its antigen remains unidentified.

CDR3 length: 11 amino acids. Trimming left V 10 bases short and J 8 bases short, with 12 bases between. The V gene's germline CDR1 is MNHEY and CDR2 SVGAGI. This TCR was recovered from a human donor in good health (CMV status not recorded). Some clones in this sample may be carry-over from other donors' samples. The genes are TRBV6-5 and TRBJ2-1, with D possibly matching TRBD1 (6 bases). Sequencing used cultured CD8+ T cells from PBMCs, obtained from culture after CMV antigen stimulation. In DNA form, the CDR3 reads TGTGCCATTGCACAGGGTCATGAGCAGTTCTTC. It is translated as CAIAQGHEQFF.